This T cell receptor beta chain derives from a study of blood T cell repertoires in COVID-19. Study-level background: PBMCs, B-cell-depleted T cells, or T cells were the source of the cDNA or gDNA that made up the material.

Germline CDR1 and CDR2: LGHNA and YNFKEQ. Trimming removed 1 base from V and 2 bases from J, with 14 bases in between. The CDR3 is made up of 16 amino acids. Study processing details: Counts of nucleated cells, estimated from reference gene primer amplification, were obtained. Produced via immunoSEQ multiplex PCR; TCRdb's table is partial and in-frame only. V, J and clone size derive from that table, while D and trimming were established from the DNA sequence. Found here are 150,000 to 200,000 clones, approximately 83% of them singletons; the top ten hold approximately 11%. Material for sequencing was peripheral blood. The TCR originated in a human donor with active or convalescent COVID-19. The donor label of this sample is uncertain. The chain links TRBV4-2 to TRBJ1-2; possibly TRBD1 for D (6 bases). The CDR3: CASSQVDSGGNYGYTF. The CDR3 DNA reads as TGTGCCAGCAGCCAAGTGGACTCTGGGGGCAACTATGGCTACACCTTC.